Below are 5 T cell receptor beta chains sequenced from a single sample in a study of blood T cell repertoires in COVID-19. Sequencing was performed with immunoSEQ multiplex PCR; in TCRdb, only in-frame clones are kept and a portion is missing. The sample consists of 540,000 or so clones, 85% to 90% of them appearing once. What was sequenced was peripheral blood. The receptors were gathered from a woman aged 45 to 65 with COVID-19, enrolled during active disease.

As DNA, the CDR3 is TGCGCCAGCAGCTTGGTCGGTGGACAGGTGCCTGAAGCTTTCTTT. Residues: CASSLVGGQVPEAFF. The rearrangement links TRBV5-1 to TRBJ1-1, with 7 bases matching TRBD1. J was trimmed by 6 bases and V by 0 bases; bases with no gene match: 8. Looked up from germline, CDR1 is SGHRS and CDR2 is YFSETQ. CDR3 length: 15 amino acids. Full variable domain (remainder filled in from reference TRBV5-1 and TRBJ1-1): KAGVTQTPRYLIKTRGQQVTLSCSPISGHRSVSWYQQTPGQGLQFLFEYFSETQRNKGNFPGRFSGRQFSNSRSEMNVSTLELGDSALYLCASSLVGGQVPEAFFGQGTRLTVV.

This rearrangement joins TRBV5-6 to TRBJ2-5; 11 nucleotides agree with TRBD2. The V and J ends lost 4 bases and 2 bases, in that order; junction bases with no gene match: 4. The CDR3 totals 15 residues. Germline CDR1 reads SGHDT; CDR2 reads YYEEEE. For the CDR3, the DNA is TGTGCCAGCAGCGAACTAGCGGGGGAACAAGAGACCCAGTACTTC. Translated: CASSELAGEQETQYF.

This chain uses TRBV6-5 with TRBJ2-3; 9 nucleotides match TRBD1. CDR3 size: 15 residues. V lost 7 bases, J lost 5 bases, and 10 bases stayed unmatched. Germline V CDR1 and CDR2: MNHEY, SVGAGI. The CDR3 sequence: CASNNRGQKEDTQYF. CDR3 bases: TGTGCCAGCAACAACAGGGGGCAAAAGGAAGATACGCAGTATTTT.

V gene TRBV30 combines with J gene TRBJ1-6; D is unresolved. The CDR3 sequence is 14 residues long. V lost 1 base, J lost 1 base, and 5 bases lay in between. Per germline, CDR1 GTSNPN and CDR2 SVGIG (reference sequence). The CDR3 spells CAWSAESYNSPLHF. The CDR3, as DNA: TGTGCCTGGAGTGCGGAGTCCTATAATTCACCCCTCCACTTT.

V and J are TRBV10-3 and TRBJ2-7; D call uncertain. The CDR3 length is 14 residues. Germline V CDR1 and CDR2: ENHRY, SYGVKD. V was shortened by 5 bases and J by 0 bases, with 11 bases between the two germline ends. CDR3 DNA: TGTGCCATCAGTAGTCCAGGAAGCTCCTACGAGCAGTACTTC. Translated, it gives CAISSPGSSYEQYF.